This T cell receptor (beta chain) was found in a study of cytomegalovirus exposure and HLA in healthy donors. Researchers ran the PCR with 60 Vbeta and 13 Jbeta primers. This table comes from immunoSEQ multiplex PCR, and its TCRdb copy is limited to in-frame clones, with some not included. The sample lists around 120,000 clones, 70% occurring once. Trimming removed 3 bases at V and 0 bases at J, with 22 bases between. Germline CDR1 reads SGHNT; CDR2 reads YYREEE (reference sequence). The CDR3 has 20 amino acids. Regarding this clone: Its antigen is as yet unknown.

The study, taken as a whole, reports: Cytomegalovirus association was assigned to more than 150 TCR beta chains.

The sample taken for sequencing was PBMCs. This receptor was taken from a middle-aged man in good health and CMV-seropositive. The chain uses TRBV5-4 and TRBJ2-6, with D perhaps TRBD2 (5 bases). CDR3 loop: CASSWAGKAAPSSGANVLTF. In DNA, the CDR3 is TGTGCCAGCAGCTGGGCCGGGAAGGCAGCGCCTAGCTCTGGGGCCAACGTCCTGACTTTC.